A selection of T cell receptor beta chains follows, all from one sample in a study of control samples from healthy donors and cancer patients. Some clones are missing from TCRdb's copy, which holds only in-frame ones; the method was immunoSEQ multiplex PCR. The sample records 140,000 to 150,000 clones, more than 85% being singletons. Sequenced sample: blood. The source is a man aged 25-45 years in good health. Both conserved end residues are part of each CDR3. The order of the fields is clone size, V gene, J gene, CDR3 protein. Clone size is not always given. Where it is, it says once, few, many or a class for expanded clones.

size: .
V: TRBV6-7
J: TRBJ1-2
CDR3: CASSYSVSPRTGVLDGYTF

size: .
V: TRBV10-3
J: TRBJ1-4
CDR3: CATKGPNEKLFF

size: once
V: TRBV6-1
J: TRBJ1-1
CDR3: CASSELDTFLEAFF

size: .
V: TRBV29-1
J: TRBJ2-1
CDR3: CSVVNNEQFF

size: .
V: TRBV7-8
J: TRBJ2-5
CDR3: CASSSGTSRRETQYF

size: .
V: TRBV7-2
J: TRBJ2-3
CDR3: CASSLASGTDTQYF

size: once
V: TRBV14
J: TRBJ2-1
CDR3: CASSQGGNEQFF

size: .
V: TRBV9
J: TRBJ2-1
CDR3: CASSPPIASGTYNEQFF

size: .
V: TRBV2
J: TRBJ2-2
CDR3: CASSGTGGKTGELFF

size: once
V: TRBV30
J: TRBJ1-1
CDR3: CAWSGQEAFF

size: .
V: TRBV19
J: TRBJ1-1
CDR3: CASSRGRSVNTEAFF

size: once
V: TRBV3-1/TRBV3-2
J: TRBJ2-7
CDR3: CASSLRTSGGPGEQYF

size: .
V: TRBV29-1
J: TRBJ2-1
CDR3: CSVEDEAGSSYNEQFF

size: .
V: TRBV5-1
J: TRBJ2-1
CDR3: CASSLTVDEQFF

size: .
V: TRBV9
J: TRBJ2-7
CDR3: CASSPGPDPTYEQYF

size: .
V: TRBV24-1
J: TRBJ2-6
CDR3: CATSDSIGVRTGANVLTF

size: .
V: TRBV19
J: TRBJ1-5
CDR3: CASSLYTGNQPQHF